The sequence of this TCR beta chain was determined in a study of shared clonotypes between healthy human individuals. TCRdb keeps only in-frame clones here, not all; method: immunoSEQ multiplex PCR. Among roughly 1 million clones listed, approximately 68% were seen once. General study results and limits: Non-shared clonotypes had lower generation probabilities than those shared by all four donors. The study sampled only blood, and tissue repertoires likely differ.

Concerning this clone: Antigen unknown.

The specimen sequenced was memory CD4+ T cells sorted from blood. Subset noted: CD45RA-negative fraction. This receptor was obtained from a man aged 18 to 30 in good health.

DNA for the CDR3: TGTGCCAGCAGCGGGACCGAGACCTACAATGAGCAGTTCTTC. Translated, it gives CASSGTETYNEQFF. V is TRBV6-1 and J is TRBJ2-1; D could derive from TRBD1 or TRBD2 (5 bases each). Trimming took off 6 bases at V and 2 bases at J, with 11 bases between the two ends. CDR3 length: 14 residues. Per germline, CDR1 MNHNS and CDR2 SASEGT.